Below, 27 T cell receptor delta chains from the same sample are listed, as sequenced in a study of delta chains in infants with herpesvirus infections (dated by TCRdb to the early 2020s). Library construction relied on RT-PCR. TCRdb lists the instrument as Illumina MiSeq. To generate TCR cDNA, PBMC RNA underwent reverse transcription with SuperScript II using gamma-chain- and delta-chain-specific primers. For TCRdb, the public reads were processed anew by CATT, and duplicate DNA sequences were folded into one row. This sample lists about 2,500 delta-chain clones; about 40% were detected once. The ten top clones hold 4.5% to 5% of the sample. This sample comprised peripheral blood, obtained at time point 4 of longitudinal follow-up. These receptors came from a human donor who was a Ugandan infant, either HIV-exposed or HIV-unexposed (not recorded which).

This rearrangement joins TRDV2 to TRDJ1, with 13 bases aligning to TRDD3. CDR3 length: 19 residues. Germline V lookup: CDR1 GEAIGNYY, CDR2 EKD. V was clipped by 3 bases and J by 0 bases; unmatched bases: 12. CDR3 loop: CACDSLLGDTSEYTDKLIF. The DNA for the CDR3 is TGTGCCTGTGACTCGTTACTGGGGGATACGTCCGAGTACACCGATAAACTCATCTTT.

The rearrangement joins TRDV1 to TRDJ1, with 9 nucleotides matching TRDD2. The CDR3 length is 20 residues. V dropped 3 bases and J dropped 7; count of bases not matched to a gene: 24. Germline V gene lookup returns CDR1 TSWWSYY and CDR2 QGS. The CDR3 DNA sequence: TGTGCTCTTGGGGAGCTGCCTTCCTACAATGGGGATATCCCTAGTGGTAAACTCATCTTT. Residues: CALGELPSYNGDIPSGKLIF.

The gene calls are TRDV2 and TRDJ3; 10 bases fit TRDD3. This CDR3 comprises 20 residues. V lost 1 base to trimming and J lost 1 base; unmatched junction nucleotides: 9. Germline-derived CDR1 and CDR2 are GEAIGNYY and EKD. CDR3 sequence reads: CACDTSGVGDTSWDTRQMFF. The CDR3 DNA reads as TGTGCCTGTGACACGAGTGGAGTGGGGGATACTTCCTGGGACACCCGACAGATGTTTTTC.

A remark on this clone: Other nucleotide sequences in the sample specify the same CDR3. This rearrangement joins TRDV2 to TRDJ3, with TRDD3 matching over 9 bases. The V gene's germline CDR1 is GEAIGNYY and CDR2 EKD. V lost 2 bases to trimming and J lost 0 bases; unmatched junction nucleotides: 7. CDR3 length: 19 residues. CDR3 nucleotide sequence: TGTGCCTGTGACAGTACTGGGGGACCAAGCTCCTGGGACACCCGACAGATGTTTTTC. Translated, it gives CACDSTGGPSSWDTRQMFF.

This clone was recorded a few times. The chain joins TRDV1 to TRDJ1; 13 bases fit TRDD3. The CDR3 has 22 amino acids. V lost 6 bases to trimming and J lost 7 bases; unmatched junction nucleotides: 29. The germline V gene has CDR1 TSWWSYY and CDR2 QGS. CDR3 DNA sequence: TGTGCTCTTGGAGTTCAGGTTCCTACCCCTAATGTACTGGGGGATACGAAAGGTAAACTCATCTTT. It yields the protein CALGVQVPTPNVLGDTKGKLIF.

This clone is medium-sized within its sample. This chain connects TRDV1 to TRDJ1; D gene uncertain. V was trimmed by 0 bases and J by 0 bases, leaving 14 bases between them. CDR1 TSWWSYY and CDR2 QGS come from the germline V gene. The CDR3 contains 17 residues. Here the CDR3 reads CALGELGGSLYTDKLIF. The CDR3 region has the DNA TGTGCTCTTGGGGAACTCGGAGGGTCCCTTTACACCGATAAACTCATCTTT.

With regard to this clone: Compared with germline, one end of the junction differs, possibly owing to a read error. The chain is built from TRDV2 and TRDJ3; 13 positions match TRDD3. CDR3 size: 21 residues. The germline V gene has CDR1 GEAIGNYY and CDR2 EKD. The CDR3 protein is CAWDTLRTGGYETWDTRQMFF. CDR3 sequence (DNA): TGTGCCTGGGACACTCTACGTACTGGGGGATACGAGACCTGGGACACCCGACAGATGTTTTTC.

This clone is labeled as medium-sized (0.01 to 0.1%). The sample holds other DNA sequences that translate to the same CDR3. The rearrangement links TRDV2 to TRDJ1; a weak D match, TRDD3 (5 bases). The CDR3 contains 14 residues. Germline V gene sequence: CDR1 GEAIGNYY, CDR2 EKD. V gave up 4 bases and J gave up 0 bases, with 11 bases separating them. CDR3 coding DNA: TGTGCCTGTGATAGCCTTGGGGACACCGATAAACTCATCTTT. Amino acids: CACDSLGDTDKLIF.

The chain uses TRAV29/DV5 and TRDJ1; D possibly corresponds to TRDD3 (5 bases). The V gene's germline CDR1 is NSMFDY and CDR2 ISSIKDK. CDR3 length: 18 residues. Trimming removed 5 bases from V and 0 bases from J, with 26 bases in between. CDR3 in amino acids: CAALSKFLGDQYTDKLIF. Written as DNA, the CDR3 is TGTGCAGCTTTGTCTAAATTTCTGGGAGACCAGTACACCGATAAACTCATCTTT.

The CDR3 sequence is CAASSRGPGATGTGGYNTDKLIF. In nucleotides, the CDR3 is TGTGCAGCTTCCTCTCGCGGCCCGGGCGCTACGGGGACTGGGGGGTACAACACCGATAAACTCATCTTT. J is TRDJ1 and V is TRAV29/DV5; the match to TRDD3 covers 8 bases. The length of the CDR3 is 23 residues. Germline CDR1 NSMFDY, CDR2 ISSIKDK. V was clipped by 5 bases and J by 0 bases; unmatched bases: 33.

This clone was detected only a few times. V and J are TRDV1 and TRDJ2, with D tentatively TRDD3 (5 bases). Germline values: CDR1 TSWWSYY, CDR2 QGS. V lost 1 base and J 0 bases, leaving 30 bases between the germline ends. The CDR3 is 23 residues long. Here the CDR3 DNA reads TGTGCTCTTGGGGAACCCCGAGGGGCCTGTGTTAATGGGGAGGAGGCTTTGACAGCACAACTCTTCTTT. It is translated as CALGEPRGACVNGEEALTAQLFF.

This clone was recorded a few times. This rearrangement joins TRDV1 to TRDJ2; 10 positions agree with TRDD3. This CDR3 region has 19 residues. The V and J ends lost 3 bases and 6 bases, in that order; junction bases with no gene match: 16. Germline CDR1 is TSWWSYY and CDR2 is QGS. The CDR3 is CALGDMGTGGFRISAQLFF. For the CDR3, the DNA is TGTGCTCTTGGGGATATGGGTACTGGGGGATTTCGGATATCAGCACAACTCTTCTTT.

The chain couples TRDV3 to TRDJ1; the match to TRDD3 covers 7 bases. The CDR3 length is 18 residues. Germline loops: CDR1 TVYSNPD, CDR2 GDNSRS (reference sequence). Unmatched junction bases numbered 22, after V lost 3 bases and J lost 3 bases. CDR3: CAFARFTGAGGWADKLIF. CDR3 nucleotides: TGTGCCTTCGCCCGATTTACTGGGGCCGGGGGGTGGGCCGATAAACTCATCTTT.

The sample holds a few counts of this clone. The chain links TRDV2 to TRDJ3; 12 positions agree with TRDD3. CDR1 is GEAIGNYY and CDR2 is EKD in the germline V gene. With 2 bases clipped from V and 2 bases from J, the junction kept 6 bases outside the gene matches. The length of the CDR3 is 19 residues. DNA of the CDR3: TGTGCCTGTGACAAAGTACTGGGGGATACCGCCTGGGACACCCGACAGATGTTTTTC. This codes for CACDKVLGDTAWDTRQMFF.

This clone was recorded a few times. The V gene is TRDV2, the J gene TRDJ3; the D gene is possibly TRDD3 (5 bases). Between the trimmed V and J ends, which lost 9 bases and 5 bases, there was a span of 13 bases. The length of the CDR3 is 14 residues. Germline V gene sequence: CDR1 GEAIGNYY, CDR2 EKD. The CDR3 here is CAAQILGDTRQMFF. The CDR3 coding sequence is TGTGCCGCCCAGATACTGGGGGACACCCGACAGATGTTTTTC.

This sequence joins TRDV2 and TRDJ3, with 8 bases that match TRDD3. V lost 3 bases to trimming and J lost 0 bases; unmatched junction nucleotides: 0. The germline CDR1 and CDR2 sequences are GEAIGNYY and EKD. The CDR3 consists of 16 residues. The CDR3 is CACDGIRSWDTRQMFF. DNA for the CDR3: TGTGCCTGTGACGGGATACGCTCCTGGGACACCCGACAGATGTTTTTC.

By its share, this clone is medium-sized. The chain recombines TRDV2 with TRDJ3, with D possibly matching TRDD3 (5 bases). The V end lost 0 bases, the J end lost 0 bases, and 11 bases lay between the germline ends. Germline values: CDR1 GEAIGNYY, CDR2 EKD. This CDR3 has 18 amino acids. In nucleotides, the CDR3 is TGTGCCTGTGACACCGCTGGGTCTAACTCCTGGGACACCCGACAGATGTTTTTC. It specifies CACDTAGSNSWDTRQMFF.

The table lists this clone with a count of one. This chain links TRDV2 with TRDJ1; 11 bases fit TRDD3. The CDR3 loop spans 17 amino acids. Germline-derived CDR1 and CDR2 are GEAIGNYY and EKD. The J segment lost 3 bases and the V segment lost 3 bases, leaving 11 bases of the junction unmatched. The CDR3 protein is CACDPLSGGYAADKLIF. The CDR3 bases are TGTGCCTGTGACCCCCTAAGTGGGGGATACGCAGCCGATAAACTCATCTTT.

The chain joins TRDV1 to TRDJ1; 12 bases agree with TRDD3. The CDR3 is 21 amino acids. Per germline, CDR1 TSWWSYY and CDR2 QGS. V was pared by 1 base and J by 1 base, with 16 bases of the junction left unmatched. For the CDR3, the DNA is TGTGCTCTTGGGGAACCCTCCTCGGCTTTCACTGGGGGATACTCCACCGATAAACTCATCTTT. Amino acid sequence: CALGEPSSAFTGGYSTDKLIF.

Comment on this clone: The sample holds other DNA sequences that translate to the same CDR3. The chain is built from TRDV1 and TRDJ1; maybe TRDD3 (5 bases). Germline lookup yields CDR1 TSWWSYY and CDR2 QGS. V shed 4 bases and J shed 0 bases, with 24 bases lying between them. The CDR3 has 19 residues. CDR3 nucleotides: TGTGCTCTTGGGGTCTACCCACCTAGGGGGCCACGGTACACCGATAAACTCATCTTT. It encodes CALGVYPPRGPRYTDKLIF.

This chain joins TRDV1 and TRDJ1, with 9 positions matching TRDD2. J lost 4 bases, V lost 5 bases, and 26 bases had no gene match. Per germline, CDR1 TSWWSYY and CDR2 QGS. The CDR3 extends over 21 amino acids. CDR3 sequence reads: CALGIPSYKYWGPRGHDKLIF. The CDR3 DNA follows: TGTGCTCTTGGGATTCCTTCCTACAAGTACTGGGGCCCCAGGGGCCACGATAAACTCATCTTT.

V is TRDV1 and J is TRDJ2; 10 nucleotides match TRDD3. The junction had 20 bases not matched to a gene; V was cut back by 4 bases and J by 0 bases. The CDR3 has 22 residues. Germline loops: CDR1 TSWWSYY, CDR2 QGS. CDR3 DNA sequence: TGTGCTCTTGGGGCCCACGCCCCCTACTCTACTGGGGGATCTCCTTTGACAGCACAACTCTTCTTT. Translated: CALGAHAPYSTGGSPLTAQLFF.

The count of this clone is one. J is TRDJ1 and V is TRDV2; D gene unclear. Trimming removed 4 bases from V and 4 bases from J, with 18 bases in between. The CDR3 spans 15 residues. Germline V gene lookup returns CDR1 GEAIGNYY and CDR2 EKD. For the CDR3, the DNA is TGTGCCTGTGAACCTCTCGGGAAGGAAGGCGATAAACTCATCTTT. Its protein is CACEPLGKEGDKLIF.

The gene calls are TRDV2 and TRDJ3; 8 bases are a match to TRDD3. Germline loops: CDR1 GEAIGNYY, CDR2 EKD. This CDR3 contains 18 residues. With V trimmed by 1 base and J by 0 bases, 4 bases remained unmatched. In nucleotides, the CDR3 is TGTGCCTGTGACACGGGGGATATCCGCTCCTGGGACACCCGACAGATGTTTTTC. Its protein is CACDTGDIRSWDTRQMFF.

In its sample, this clone ranks as large. This chain uses TRDV2 with TRDJ1, with D possibly being TRDD3 (6 bases). Germline V gene data show CDR1 as GEAIGNYY and CDR2 as EKD. Trimming left V 5 bases short and J 6 bases short, with 24 bases between. This CDR3 is built from 16 residues. CDR3 sequence (DNA): TGTGCCTGTGGACCCTGGGGACAATACGACTCCTATAAACTCATCTTT. Protein product: CACGPWGQYDSYKLIF.

Sample share makes this clone large. The chain joins TRDV2 to TRDJ3; D possibly corresponds to TRDD3 (6 bases). The CDR3 spans 17 residues. Looked up from germline, CDR1 is GEAIGNYY and CDR2 is EKD. With 2 bases removed from V and 1 base from J, the gap between germline ends came to 11 bases. CDR3 sequence: CACDSPGDSWDTRQMFF. Here the CDR3 DNA reads TGTGCCTGTGACAGCCCTGGGGATTCCTGGGACACCCGACAGATGTTTTTC.

A note on this clone: Other DNA sequences of this sample code for an identical CDR3. This sequence joins TRDV3 and TRDJ1; tentative D call: TRDD3 (6 bases). CDR3 length: 19 amino acids. Germline V gene data show CDR1 as TVYSNPD and CDR2 as GDNSRS (reference sequence). V gave up 4 bases and J gave up 2 bases, with 32 bases separating them. The DNA of the CDR3 is TGTGCCTCCCTATTACTTCTCCGGCCACTGGGAGGTGGAACCGATAAACTCATCTTT. It specifies CASLLLLRPLGGGTDKLIF.